The clone carrying this T cell receptor (beta chain) was counted a few times. What it binds is not known. The CDR3 contains 13 residues. Trimming shortened V by 4 bases and J by 4 bases, and 13 bases separated the two germline ends. Germline CDR1 reads SQVTM; CDR2 reads ANQGSEA. Pooled samples include second doses given at about 4 or 12 weeks. The repertoire was sequenced with immunoSEQ multiplex PCR; TCRdb's copy has only in-frame clones and lacks some. The sample has 140,000 to 150,000 clones, about 90% seen once. The record originates from a study of T cell responses to AZD1222 COVID-19 vaccine. The study's findings and limits: Close to half of spike-specific TCRs reportedly recognize unmutated variant regions. Two AZD1222 doses significantly raised spike-specific TCR breadth and depth over controls. Donors were largely white British and mainly female; clonal diversity was possibly underestimated.

Sequencing was performed on peripheral blood, taken 28 days after the second AZD1222 dose. The chain employs TRBV29-1 and TRBJ1-2; no clear D. The TCR comes from an adult who received the AZD1222 COVID-19 vaccine. CDR3 in amino acids: CSVVTDGLYGYTF. CDR3 bases: TGCAGCGTTGTCACCGACGGCCTCTATGGCTACACCTTC.